The T cell receptor (beta chain) under discussion was sequenced for a study of CD4 T cells in relation to SARS-CoV-2 and coronaviruses. About the study: Controls used an HIV-1 Nef peptide pool or no peptide.

On this clone itself: What it binds is unknown.

Clones were sequenced by immunoSEQ multiplex PCR, and TCRdb holds only the in-frame ones, with some missing. This table holds 20,000 to 25,000 clones, 60% to 85% found once. The unexposed donors gave CD4+ T cells in 2011-2018, prior to COVID-19. The cells were cultured for 10 days before CD4+ T cells were isolated. Study findings and constraints: Monoreactive clones expanded significantly more to SARS-CoV-2 than crossreactive clones did.

The TCR comes from a human donor in good health. Sequencing used CD4+ T cells from PBMCs, cultured in vitro.

CDR3 loop: CASSTPAGNEQFF. CDR3 DNA sequence: TGTGCCAGCAGCACTCCGGCAGGAAATGAGCAGTTCTTC. The V call is TRBV27, the J call TRBJ2-1; D unresolved. The V gene lost 6 bases and the J gene lost 7 bases, with 13 bases spanning the gap. The CDR3 has 13 amino acids. Germline V gives CDR1 MNHEY, CDR2 SMNVEV (reference sequence).